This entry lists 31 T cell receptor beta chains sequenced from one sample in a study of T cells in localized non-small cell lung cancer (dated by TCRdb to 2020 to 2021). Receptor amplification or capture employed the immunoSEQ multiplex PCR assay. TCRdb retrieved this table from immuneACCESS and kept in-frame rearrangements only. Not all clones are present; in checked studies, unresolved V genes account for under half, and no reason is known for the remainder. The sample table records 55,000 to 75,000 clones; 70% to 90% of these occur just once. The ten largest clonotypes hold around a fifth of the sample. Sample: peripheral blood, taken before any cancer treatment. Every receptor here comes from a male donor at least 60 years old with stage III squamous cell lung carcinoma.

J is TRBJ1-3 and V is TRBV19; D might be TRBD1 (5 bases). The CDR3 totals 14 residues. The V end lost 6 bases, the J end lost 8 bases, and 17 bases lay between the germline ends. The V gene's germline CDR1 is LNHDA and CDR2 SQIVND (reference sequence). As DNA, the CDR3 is TGTGCCAGTAGGACTACAGGCGGGTCGGACACCATATATTTT. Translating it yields CASRTTGGSDTIYF.

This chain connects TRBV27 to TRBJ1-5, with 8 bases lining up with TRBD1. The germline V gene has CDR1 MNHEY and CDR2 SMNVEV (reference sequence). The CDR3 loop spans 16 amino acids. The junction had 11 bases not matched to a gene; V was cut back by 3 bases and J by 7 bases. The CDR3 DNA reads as TGTGCCAGCAGTTTTTCGGCAGACAGGGGAGGACAGCCCCAGCATTTT. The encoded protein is CASSFSADRGGQPQHF.

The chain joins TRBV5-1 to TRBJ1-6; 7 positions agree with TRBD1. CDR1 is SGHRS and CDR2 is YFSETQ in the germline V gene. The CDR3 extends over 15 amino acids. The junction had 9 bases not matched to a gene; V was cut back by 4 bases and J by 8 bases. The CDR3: CASSPGAGGDSPLHF. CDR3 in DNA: TGCGCCAGCAGCCCGGGGGCAGGGGGGGATTCACCCCTCCACTTT.

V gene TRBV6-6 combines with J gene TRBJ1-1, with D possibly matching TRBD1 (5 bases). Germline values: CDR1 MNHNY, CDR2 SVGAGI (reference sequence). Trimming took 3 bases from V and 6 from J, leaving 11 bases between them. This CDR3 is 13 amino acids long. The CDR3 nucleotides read TGTGCCAGCAGTTATCGGGACGGGGCTGAAGCTTTCTTT. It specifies CASSYRDGAEAFF.

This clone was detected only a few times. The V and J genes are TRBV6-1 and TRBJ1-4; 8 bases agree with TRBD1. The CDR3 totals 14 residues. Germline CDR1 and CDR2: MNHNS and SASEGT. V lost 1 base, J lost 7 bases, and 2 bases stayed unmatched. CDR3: CASSEGTGGEKLFF. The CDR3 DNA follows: TGTGCCAGCAGTGAAGGTACAGGGGGTGAAAAACTGTTTTTT.

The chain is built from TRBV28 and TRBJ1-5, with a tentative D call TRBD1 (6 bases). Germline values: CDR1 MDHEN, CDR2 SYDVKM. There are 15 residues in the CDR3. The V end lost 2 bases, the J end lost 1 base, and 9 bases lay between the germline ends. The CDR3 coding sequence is TGTGCCAGCAGTTTACGGACAGCCAGCAATCAGCCCCAGCATTTT. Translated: CASSLRTASNQPQHF.

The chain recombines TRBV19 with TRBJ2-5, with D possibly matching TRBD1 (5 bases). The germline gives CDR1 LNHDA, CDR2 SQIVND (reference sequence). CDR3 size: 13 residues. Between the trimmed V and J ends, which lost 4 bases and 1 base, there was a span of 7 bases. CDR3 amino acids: CASSKRGQETQYF. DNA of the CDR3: TGTGCCAGTAGTAAAAGGGGCCAAGAGACCCAGTACTTC. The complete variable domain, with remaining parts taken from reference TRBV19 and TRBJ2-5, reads DGGITQSPKYLFRKEGQNVTLSCEQNLNHDAMYWYRQDPGQGLRLIYYSQIVNDFQKGDIAEGYSVSREKKESFPLTVTSAQKNPTAFYLCASSKRGQETQYFGPGTRLLVL.

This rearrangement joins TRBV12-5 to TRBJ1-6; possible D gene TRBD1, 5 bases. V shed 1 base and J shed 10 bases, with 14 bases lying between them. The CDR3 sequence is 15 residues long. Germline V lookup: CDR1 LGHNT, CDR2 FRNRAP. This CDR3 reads CASGLGTGSRSPLHF. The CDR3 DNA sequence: TGTGCTAGTGGTTTGGGTACAGGCAGCAGGTCACCCCTCCACTTT. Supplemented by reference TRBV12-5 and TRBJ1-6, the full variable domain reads DARVTQTPRHKVTEMGQEVTMRCQPILGHNTVFWYRQTMMQGLELLAYFRNRAPLDDSGMPKDRFSAEMPDATLATLKIQPSEPRDSAVYFCASGLGTGSRSPLHFGNGTRLTVT.

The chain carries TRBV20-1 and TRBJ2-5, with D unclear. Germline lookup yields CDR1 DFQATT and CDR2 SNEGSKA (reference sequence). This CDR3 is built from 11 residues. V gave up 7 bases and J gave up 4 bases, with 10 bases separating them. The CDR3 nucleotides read TGCAGTGTCCCTTATGGAGAGACCCAGTACTTC. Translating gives CSVPYGETQYF.

This CDR3 is CSASKWGAGGRETQYF. The CDR3 coding sequence is TGCAGCGCCTCCAAGTGGGGAGCGGGGGGGCGAGAGACCCAGTACTTC. The V call is TRBV29-1, the J call TRBJ2-5, with 10 bases matching TRBD2. Trimming cost V 7 bases and J 4 bases; bases outside gene matches: 15. CDR1 and CDR2 from the germline V gene are SQVTM and ANQGSEA. CDR3 length: 16 amino acids.

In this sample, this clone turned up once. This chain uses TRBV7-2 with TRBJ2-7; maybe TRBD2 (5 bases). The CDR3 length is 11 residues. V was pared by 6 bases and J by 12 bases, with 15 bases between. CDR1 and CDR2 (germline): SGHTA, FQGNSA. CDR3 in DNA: TGTGCCAGCAGACGAGGAGGTGAACTGTACTTC. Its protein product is CASRRGGELYF.

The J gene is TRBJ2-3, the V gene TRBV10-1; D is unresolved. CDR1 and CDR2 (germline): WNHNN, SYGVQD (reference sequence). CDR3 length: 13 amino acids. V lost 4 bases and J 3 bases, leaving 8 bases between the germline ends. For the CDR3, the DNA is TGCGCCAGCAGTGCTGGCGGTACAGATACGCAGTATTTT. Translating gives CASSAGGTDTQYF.

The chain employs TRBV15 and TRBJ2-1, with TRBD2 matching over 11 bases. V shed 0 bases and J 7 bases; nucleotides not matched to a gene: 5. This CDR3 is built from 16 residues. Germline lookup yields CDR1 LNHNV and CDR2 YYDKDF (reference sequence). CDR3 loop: CATSRDLIAGGNEQFF. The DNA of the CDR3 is TGTGCCACCAGCAGAGATTTAATAGCGGGGGGGAATGAGCAGTTCTTC.

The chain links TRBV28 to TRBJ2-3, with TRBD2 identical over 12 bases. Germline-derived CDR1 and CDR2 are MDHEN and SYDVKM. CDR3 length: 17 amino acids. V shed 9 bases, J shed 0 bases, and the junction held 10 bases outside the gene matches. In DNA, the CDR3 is TGTGCCAGTCATTCCCGGACTAGCGGGACTAGCACAGATACGCAGTATTTT. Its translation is CASHSRTSGTSTDTQYF.

The CDR3 nucleotides read TGTGCCAGCCCGGAGGGGGTGAACACCGGGGAGCTGTTTTTT. Translating it yields CASPEGVNTGELFF. This chain connects TRBV7-9 to TRBJ2-2, with D possibly being TRBD1 or TRBD2 (6 bases each). The V end was cut by 8 bases, the J end by 1 base, with 11 bases between. The CDR3 length is 14 residues. The germline V gene has CDR1 SEHNR and CDR2 FQNEAQ (reference sequence).

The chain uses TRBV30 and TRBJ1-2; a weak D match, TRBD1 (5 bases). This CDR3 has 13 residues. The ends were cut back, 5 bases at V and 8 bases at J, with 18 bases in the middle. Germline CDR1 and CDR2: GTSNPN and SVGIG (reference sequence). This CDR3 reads CAWGSVVGGGYTF. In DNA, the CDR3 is TGTGCCTGGGGGTCGGTTGTTGGGGGGGGCTACACCTTC.

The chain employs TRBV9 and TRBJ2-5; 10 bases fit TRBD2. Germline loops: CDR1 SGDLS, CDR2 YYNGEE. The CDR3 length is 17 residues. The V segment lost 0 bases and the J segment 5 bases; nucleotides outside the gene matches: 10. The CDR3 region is CASSVGGLAGVMETQYF. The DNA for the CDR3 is TGTGCCAGCAGCGTAGGTGGCCTAGCGGGGGTTATGGAGACCCAGTACTTC.

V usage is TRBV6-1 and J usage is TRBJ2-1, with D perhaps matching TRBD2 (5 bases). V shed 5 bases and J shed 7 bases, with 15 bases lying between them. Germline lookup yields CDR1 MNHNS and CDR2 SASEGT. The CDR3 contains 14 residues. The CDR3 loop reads CASSPAWRRNEQFF. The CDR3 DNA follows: TGTGCCAGCAGTCCCGCTTGGAGGAGGAATGAGCAGTTCTTC.

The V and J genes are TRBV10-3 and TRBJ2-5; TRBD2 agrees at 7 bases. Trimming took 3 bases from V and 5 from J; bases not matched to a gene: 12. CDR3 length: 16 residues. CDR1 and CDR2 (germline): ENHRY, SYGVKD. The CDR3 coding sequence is TGTGCCATCAGTGAAGGGAGGGGAGGATCGCGCGAGACCCAGTACTTC. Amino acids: CAISEGRGGSRETQYF.

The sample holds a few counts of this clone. CDR3 region: CASSYPRDRGRDEQYV. CDR3 coding DNA: TGTGCCAGCAGTTATCCCCGGGACAGGGGGCGGGACGAGCAGTACGTC. The V call is TRBV6-5, the J call TRBJ2-7, with 12 bases lining up with TRBD1. V was clipped by 3 bases and J by 5 bases; unmatched bases: 8. The CDR3 contains 16 residues. Germline loops: CDR1 MNHEY, CDR2 SVGAGI.

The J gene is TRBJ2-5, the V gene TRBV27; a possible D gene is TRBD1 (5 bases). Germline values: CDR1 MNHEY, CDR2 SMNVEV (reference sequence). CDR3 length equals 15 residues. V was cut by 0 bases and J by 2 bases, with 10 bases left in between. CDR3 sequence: CASSLSWQGQETQYF. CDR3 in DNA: TGTGCCAGCAGTTTATCGTGGCAGGGACAAGAGACCCAGTACTTC.

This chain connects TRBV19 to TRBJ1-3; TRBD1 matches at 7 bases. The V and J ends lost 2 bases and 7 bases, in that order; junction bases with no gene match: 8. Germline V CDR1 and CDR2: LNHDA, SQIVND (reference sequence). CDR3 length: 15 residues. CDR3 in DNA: TGTGCCAGTAGTATATCGGGACAGAAACAGAACACCATATATTTT. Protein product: CASSISGQKQNTIYF.

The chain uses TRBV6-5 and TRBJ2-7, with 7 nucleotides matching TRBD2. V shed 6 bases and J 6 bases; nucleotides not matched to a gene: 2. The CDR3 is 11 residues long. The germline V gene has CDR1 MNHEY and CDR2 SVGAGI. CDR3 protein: CASRLAGEQYF. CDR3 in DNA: TGTGCCAGCAGGTTAGCGGGCGAGCAGTACTTC.

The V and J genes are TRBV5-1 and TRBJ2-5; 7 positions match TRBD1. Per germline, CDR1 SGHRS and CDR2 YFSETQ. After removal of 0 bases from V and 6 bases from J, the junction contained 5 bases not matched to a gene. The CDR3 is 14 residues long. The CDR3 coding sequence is TGCGCCAGCAGCTTGGATTTGACAGGGAAGACCCAGTACTTC. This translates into CASSLDLTGKTQYF.

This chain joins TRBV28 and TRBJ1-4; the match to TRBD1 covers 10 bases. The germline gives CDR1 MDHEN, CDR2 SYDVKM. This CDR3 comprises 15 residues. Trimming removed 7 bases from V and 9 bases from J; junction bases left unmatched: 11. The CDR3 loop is CASNLPGQGYQKLFF. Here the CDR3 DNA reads TGTGCCAGCAATCTACCGGGACAGGGGTATCAAAAACTGTTTTTT.

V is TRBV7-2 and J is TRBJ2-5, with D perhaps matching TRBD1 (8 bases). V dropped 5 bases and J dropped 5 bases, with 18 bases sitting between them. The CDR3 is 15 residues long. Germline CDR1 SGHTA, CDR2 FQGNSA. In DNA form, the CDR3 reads TGTGCCAGCAGCGCCCAAGGACAGGGAGGGGAGACCCAGTACTTC. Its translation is CASSAQGQGGETQYF. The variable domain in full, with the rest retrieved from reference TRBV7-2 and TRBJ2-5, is GAGVSQSPSNKVTEKGKDVELRCDPISGHTALYWYRQSLGQGLEFLIYFQGNSAPDKSGLPSDRFSAERTGGSVSTLTIQRTQQEDSAVYLCASSAQGQGGETQYFGPGTRLLVL.

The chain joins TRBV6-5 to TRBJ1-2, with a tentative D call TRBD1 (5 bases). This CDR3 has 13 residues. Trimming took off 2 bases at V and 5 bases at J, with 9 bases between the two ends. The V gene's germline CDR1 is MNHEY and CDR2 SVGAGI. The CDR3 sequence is CASSYAGVYGYTF. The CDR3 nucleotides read TGTGCCAGCAGTTACGCGGGGGTATATGGCTACACCTTC.

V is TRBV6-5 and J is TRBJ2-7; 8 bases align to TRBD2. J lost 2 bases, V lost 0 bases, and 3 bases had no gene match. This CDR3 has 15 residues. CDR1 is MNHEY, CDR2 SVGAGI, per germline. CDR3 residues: CASSYSSGGAYEQYF. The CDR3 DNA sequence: TGTGCCAGCAGTTACTCCAGCGGGGGTGCCTACGAGCAGTACTTC.

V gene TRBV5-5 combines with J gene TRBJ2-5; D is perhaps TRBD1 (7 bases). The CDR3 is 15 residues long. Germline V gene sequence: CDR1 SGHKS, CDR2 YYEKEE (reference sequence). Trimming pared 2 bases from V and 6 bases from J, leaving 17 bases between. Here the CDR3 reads CASSLWTGGGKTQYF. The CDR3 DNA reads TGTGCCAGCAGCTTATGGACAGGAGGGGGAAAGACCCAGTACTTC. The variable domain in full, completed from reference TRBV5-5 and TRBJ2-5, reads DAGVTQSPTHLIKTRGQQVTLRCSPISGHKSVSWYQQVLGQGPQFIFQYYEKEERGRGNFPDRFSARQFPNYSSELNVNALLLGDSALYLCASSLWTGGGKTQYFGPGTRLLVL.

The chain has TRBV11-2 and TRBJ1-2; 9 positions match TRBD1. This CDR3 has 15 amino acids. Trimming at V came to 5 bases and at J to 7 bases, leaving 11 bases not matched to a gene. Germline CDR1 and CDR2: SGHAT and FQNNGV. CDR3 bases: TGTGCCAGCAGCCAGGACAGGGGAGTCTTGGGTGGCTACACCTTC. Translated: CASSQDRGVLGGYTF.

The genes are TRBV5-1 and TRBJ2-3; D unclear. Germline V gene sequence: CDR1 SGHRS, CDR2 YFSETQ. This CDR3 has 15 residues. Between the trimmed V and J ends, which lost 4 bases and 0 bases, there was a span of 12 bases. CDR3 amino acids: CASSPPAMSTDTQYF. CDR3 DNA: TGCGCCAGCAGCCCTCCCGCCATGAGCACAGATACGCAGTATTTT.